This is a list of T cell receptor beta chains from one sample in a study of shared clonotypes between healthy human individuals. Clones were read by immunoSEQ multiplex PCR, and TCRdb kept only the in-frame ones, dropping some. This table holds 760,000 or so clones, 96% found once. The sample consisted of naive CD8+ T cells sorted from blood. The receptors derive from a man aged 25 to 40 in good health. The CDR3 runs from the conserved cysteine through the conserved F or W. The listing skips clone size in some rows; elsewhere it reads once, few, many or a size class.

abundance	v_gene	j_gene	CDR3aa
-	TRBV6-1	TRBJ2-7	CASSMRTSYEQYF
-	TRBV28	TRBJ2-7	CASSLGLLTYEQYF
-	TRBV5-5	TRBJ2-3	CASSLSVGISSTDTQYF
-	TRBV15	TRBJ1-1	CATTPRQNTEAFF
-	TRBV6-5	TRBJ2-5	CASTQVDSAETQYF
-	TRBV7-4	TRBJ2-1	CASSGAGGRYEQFF
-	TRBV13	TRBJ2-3	CASSPGTTDTQYF
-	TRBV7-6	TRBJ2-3	CASSISGTLTDTQYF
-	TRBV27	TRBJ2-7	CASSSLTLTSYEQYF
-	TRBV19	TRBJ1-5	CASKDRGTGVFQPQHF
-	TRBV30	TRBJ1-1	CAWSSDRGTEAFF
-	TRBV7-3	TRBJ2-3	CASSLADRGTDTQYF
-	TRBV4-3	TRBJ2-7	CASSQGWKSSYEQYF
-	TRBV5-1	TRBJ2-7	CASSLETGKSYEQYF
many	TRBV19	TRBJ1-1	CASRYWQQGAAEKAFF
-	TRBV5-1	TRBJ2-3	CASSGLAGGSTDTQYF
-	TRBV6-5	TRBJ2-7	CASSYTWRRSSYEQYF
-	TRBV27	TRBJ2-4	CASSPGQGLAKNIQYF
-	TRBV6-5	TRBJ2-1	CASRTQGAYNEQFF
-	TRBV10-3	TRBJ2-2	CATGLAGTGELFF
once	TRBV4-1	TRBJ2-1	CASSQDRTSGQDEQFF
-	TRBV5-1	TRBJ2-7	CASSLGQGTPYEQYF
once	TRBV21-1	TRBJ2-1	CASSKVSDSTDNEQFF
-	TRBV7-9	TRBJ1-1	CASSLAVRGTSSEAFF
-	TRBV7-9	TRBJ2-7	CASSSPGQGFYEQYF
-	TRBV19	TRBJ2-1	CASSILAAGNNEQFF
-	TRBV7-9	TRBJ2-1	CASSLGGRSDEQFF
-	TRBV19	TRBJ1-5	CASTLTWTGVGQPQHF
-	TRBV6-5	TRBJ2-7	CASSYSSRGQGNF
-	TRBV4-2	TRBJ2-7	CASSQVVEGLSYEQYF
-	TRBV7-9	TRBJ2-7	CASSPAAGGVGSYEQYF
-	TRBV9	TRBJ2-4	CASTPGWGTKNIQYF
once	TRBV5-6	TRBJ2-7	CASSLATRGRFYGQYF
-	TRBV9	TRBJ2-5	CASSVGTGRDHQETQYF
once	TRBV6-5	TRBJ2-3	CASSKYRVEDTQYF
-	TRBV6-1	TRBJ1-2	CAQSTGRRYGYTF
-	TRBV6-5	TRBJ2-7	CASTGQGGEQYF
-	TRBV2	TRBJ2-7	CASSEYRGYEQYF
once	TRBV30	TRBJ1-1	CAWTRDSTEAFF
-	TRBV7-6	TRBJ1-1	CASSPRDRGYVNTEAFF
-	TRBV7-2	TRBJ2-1	CASSLVVLDEQFF
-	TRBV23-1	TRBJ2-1	CASSVSGGIYNEQFF
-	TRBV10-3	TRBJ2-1	CAISESSARSGTTYNEQFF
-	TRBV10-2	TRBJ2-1	CASSPGLAGGNEQFF